The T cell receptor (beta chain) under discussion was sequenced for a study of cytomegalovirus exposure and HLA in healthy donors (dated by TCRdb to between 2016 and 2019). At the level of the whole study: In an earlier analysis of several hundred of the donors, less than 350 Gb of sequence data and 90 million to 120 million unique TCR beta sequences from about 190 million T cells were reported. Roughly 300 gigabases of sequencing data and around 80 million unique TCR sequences made up an early release that covered under 750 HLA-typed donors. Of the roughly 400 genotyped donors, roughly 80% fell in the genetic ancestry cluster associated with self-reported Caucasian donors. The study aimed to test whether cataloging public T cell receptors could reveal signatures of past pathogen exposure. The study used immunosequencing to profile the T cell repertoires of 670 or so subjects and linked those repertoires to cytomegalovirus serostatus. In addition to the first cohort of 666 subjects, a separate validation cohort of 120 different subjects was used. To predict cytomegalovirus infection status, the study combined high-throughput TCR immunosequencing, statistical association of individual TCRs with disease status, and machine learning. In a later analysis, previously published TCR beta repertoires from fewer than 750 donors were re-analyzed and high-resolution HLA genotyping was added so that TCR occurrence patterns could be studied. Rather than drawing on any new phenotypic data, the later analysis identified candidate immune exposures from TCR beta sequences and the way those sequences occurred across donors. In an earlier analysis of 587 of the donors, high-throughput TCR beta sequencing was used to judge whether each TCR beta V gene segment behaved as functional or pseudogenic. Donor age, sex, ethnicity and CMV serostatus were collected together with the repertoire data. A later genetic analysis used genome-wide SNP genotypes for about three fifths of the roughly 700 donors, treating that subset as a discovery cohort. All discovery cohort repertoires had been generated using a single sequencing platform. HLA typing included class I and class II loci at four-digit resolution. The number of donors typed differed by locus, with 629-630 for A, B, C, DRB1 and DQB1, 522 for DQA1, approximately 570 for DPA1, and some 440 for DPB1. About five DR-DQ haplotypes were treated as single units for association and clustering because of strong linkage in the cohort. Among about 400 genotyped donors of the cohort, an average of approximately 200,000 unique TCR beta nucleotide sequences was sequenced per donor, of which 15% to 20% were non-productive.

V is shortened by 5 bases, J by 8 bases, and the region joining them spans 15 bases. Taken from the germline V gene (reference sequence), the CDR1 and CDR2 loops are MNHEY and SMNVEV. The CDR3 spans 14 residues, from the cysteine through the phenylalanine. Only the CDR3 DNA stays, 42 bases, in frame from base 1. Paper-wide results and their limitations: Presence/absence analyses assumed roughly uniform sequencing depth across donors, an assumption that may not hold. A later analysis reported that several top co-occurrence clusters appeared linked to parvovirus B19, influenza, CMV and Epstein-Barr virus. Because counts were too low, some 17 rarely observed V segments, including chromosome 9 orphons, were left out of the earlier analysis of several hundred of the donors. In a later analysis, HLA-associated TCR beta chains showed more clonal expansion and lower generation probabilities than non-associated chains that were equally common. An association between a missense DCLRE1C variant and V-gene and J-gene trimming of TCR beta chains was found in a later genetic analysis and replicated in an independent cohort. At a false discovery rate of 0.05, a later analysis linked about 16,000 TCR beta sequences to specific HLA alleles. This cohort had only TCR beta chains sequenced, and the lack of alpha or paired-chain data limited which features could be detected. Correlated functional status among segregating V segments might reflect linkage disequilibrium, but an unknown experimental factor could not be ruled out. While some public TCRs were present in many individuals, most TCR sequences turned up only very rarely across donors. Compared with the roughly 720-donor mean, donors in an Asian-associated ancestry cluster had fewer N-insertions in productive TCRs, according to a later genetic analysis. The classifier was reported to diagnose cytomegalovirus status with high specificity and sensitivity in both the original cohort and the validation cohort. HLA typing was unavailable for some donors at each locus, so association tests used only the typed subset. According to the authors, the approach could potentially be generalized to other disease states and immunological phenotypes. According to a later analysis, TCR association rates differed among HLA loci, with DRB1 alleles showing the most associated TCRs and HLA-C alleles showing the fewest. A further reported finding was that TCR beta sequences accurately predicted the HLA-A and HLA-B alleles for most subjects in the first cohort. A later analysis found that most CMV-associated TCR beta chains appeared HLA-restricted, with HLA associations seemingly driven largely by CMV exposure. The study listed 170 or so TCR beta chains as associated with cytomegalovirus. In an earlier analysis of several hundred of the donors, most TCR beta V segments were observed in productive rearrangements about 90% or about 30% of the time, broadly matching IMGT annotations. Immune exposure information for the cohort was limited to CMV serostatus. When HLA alleles, especially DR and DQ, strongly co-occurred, TCR associations were difficult to assign to individual alleles. Three of the identified cytomegalovirus-associated TCR beta chains were confirmed in vitro to be specific for cytomegalovirus antigens. A cluster of highly shared sequence variants was judged likely to be a technical artifact of the sequencing pipeline. The 87-base-pair reads could not distinguish some IMGT-functional V segments, including TRBV6-2 and TRBV6-3, so those segments were excluded.

The cohort comprised some 730 healthy bone marrow donors. All cohort members were sampled while nominally healthy, although unrecorded immune exposures were likely present. The donor tested CMV seropositive, placing the donor among the roughly 300 seropositive members of the cohort. A peripheral blood sample was collected from each donor, and TCR beta sequencing was performed on peripheral blood mononuclear cells. The Qiagen DNeasy Blood Extraction Kit was used to extract genomic DNA from the blood cell samples. Receptor amplification or capture employed the immunoSEQ multiplex PCR assay. A mixture of 60 forward primers for TCR Vbeta segments and 13 reverse primers for TCR Jbeta segments was used in the multiplex PCR. The CDR3 region of rearranged TCR beta genes was amplified from genomic DNA by a multiplex PCR assay. The Illumina HiSeq System was used to sequence the amplified TCR beta libraries as 87-base-pair reads. Turning to the authors' computational methods: In a later analysis, approximately 74 million unique TCR beta chains were counted across the 666 repertoires, and approximately 9.9 million of these chains were shared by at least two donors. Raw reads were error-corrected and collapsed into unique sequences with a nearest-neighbor algorithm that merged closely related sequences to remove PCR and sequencing errors. CDR3 sequences were aligned to IMGT reference sequences to assign V, D and J gene segments. For a sequence to be retained, a match of at least six nucleotides was required to both a V gene segment and a J gene segment. A rearrangement counted as productive if the CDR3 had no stop codons and remained in frame with V and J, and every other rearrangement counted as non-productive. Following IMGT convention, CDR3 was defined as the stretch from the second conserved V-encoded cysteine to the conserved J-encoded phenylalanine. The earlier analysis of 587 of the donors excluded sequences that lacked an unambiguous match to a single V gene segment. In an earlier analysis of 587 of the donors, V segments were called functional above 56.7% productive rearrangements and were called segregating when the between-donor standard deviation exceeded 5%. To diagnose cytomegalovirus status from the catalog of TCR beta chain sequences, a statistical classification framework was built. V and J gene assignment, in a later analysis, came from comparing TCR nucleotide sequences with IMGT/GENE-DB human TR gene sequences. In a later analysis, CDR3 sequences and most-parsimonious VDJ recombination scenarios were assigned using the TCRdist pipeline. In a later analysis, every TCR beta chain was defined by the combination of its CDR3 amino acid sequence and its V-gene family, and reads without a unique V-gene family were dropped. As a way to deal with suspected cross-contamination and a sequencing artifact, a later analysis dropped more than 500 nucleotide sequences that were highly shared and had low generation probability. A later analysis calculated a clonal expansion index for each public chain from normalized within-repertoire ranks of inferred template counts. In a later analysis, generation probabilities were computed using a VDJ recombination model fitted to out-of-frame rearrangements, and the results were checked against IGoR. A later analysis scored TCR-TCR, TCR-HLA and TCR-CMV co-occurrence with hypergeometric tests, applying a repertoire-size bias correction to TCR pairs. False discovery rates were estimated in a later analysis by permuting HLA or CMV assignments 20 times. In a later analysis, co-occurring TCRs were grouped with DBSCAN, and TCRdist sequence similarity was added when clustering was performed within HLA-allele-positive subsets. Repertoires with fewer than 30,000 or more than 120,000 public chains were left out of co-occurrence clustering, as were about 5 repertoires with anomalous nucleotide sharing. The immuneACCESS repertoire file appears here via TCRdb, limited to in-frame rearrangements. These files lack a portion of the clones; in checked studies, under half of the deficit traces to unresolved V genes, and the cause of the others is not known. The V and J calls and clone size are taken from that table; D and trimming were inferred from the DNA. Here the sample has 110,000 or so clones; around 77% occur a single time. The ten largest clones take up about 5.4% of the sample.

In regard to this clone: Its binding antigen is unknown. The input lacks base qualities; no much larger clone sits a single base away.

This sequence was found in a woman in her twenties or thirties in good health and CMV-seropositive. Input material: PBMCs. The rearranged segments are TRBV27 and TRBJ1-4, and the D gene may be TRBD1, 5 bases matching. At the DNA level, the sequence is TGTGCCAGCAGTGCTGCAGGGTTGGGAGAAAAACTGTTTTTT. It encodes CASSAAGLGEKLFF.